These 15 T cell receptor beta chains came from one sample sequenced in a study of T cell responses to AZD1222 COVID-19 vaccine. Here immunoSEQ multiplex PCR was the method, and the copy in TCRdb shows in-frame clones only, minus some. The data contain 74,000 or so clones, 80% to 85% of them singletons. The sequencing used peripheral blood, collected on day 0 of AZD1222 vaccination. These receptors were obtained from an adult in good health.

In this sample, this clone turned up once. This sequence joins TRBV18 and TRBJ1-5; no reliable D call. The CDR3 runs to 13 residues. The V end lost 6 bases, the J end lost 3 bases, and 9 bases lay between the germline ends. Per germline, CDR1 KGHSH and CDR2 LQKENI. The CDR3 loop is CASSAAYNQPQHF. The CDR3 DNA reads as TGTGCCAGCTCTGCAGCCTACAATCAGCCCCAGCATTTT.

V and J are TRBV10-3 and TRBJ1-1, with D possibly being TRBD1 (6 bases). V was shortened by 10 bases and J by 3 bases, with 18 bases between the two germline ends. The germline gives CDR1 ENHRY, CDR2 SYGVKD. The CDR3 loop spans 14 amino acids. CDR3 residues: CATETGGRDTEAFF. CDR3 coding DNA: TGTGCCACCGAGACAGGCGGAAGGGACACTGAAGCTTTCTTT.

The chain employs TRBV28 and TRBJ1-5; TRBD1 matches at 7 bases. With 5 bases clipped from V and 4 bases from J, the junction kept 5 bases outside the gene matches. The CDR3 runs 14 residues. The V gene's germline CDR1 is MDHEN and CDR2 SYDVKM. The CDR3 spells CASSPSTGNQPQHF. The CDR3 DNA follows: TGTGCCAGCAGTCCCTCGACAGGGAATCAGCCCCAGCATTTT. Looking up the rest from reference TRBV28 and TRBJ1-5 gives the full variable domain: DVKVTQSSRYLVKRTGEKVFLECVQDMDHENMFWYRQDPGLGLRLIYFSYDVKMKEKGDIPEGYSVSREKKERFSLILESASTNQTSMYLCASSPSTGNQPQHFGDGTRLSIL.

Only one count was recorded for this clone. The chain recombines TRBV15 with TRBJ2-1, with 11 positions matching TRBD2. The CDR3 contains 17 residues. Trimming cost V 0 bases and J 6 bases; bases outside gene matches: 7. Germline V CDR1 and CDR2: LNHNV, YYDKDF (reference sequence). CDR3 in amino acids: CATSREGGLAESNEQFF. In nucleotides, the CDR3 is TGTGCCACCAGCAGAGAGGGGGGACTAGCGGAGTCCAATGAGCAGTTCTTC.

The CDR3 protein is CASSEADHSYEQYF. The CDR3 DNA follows: TGTGCCAGCTCGGAGGCAGACCACTCCTACGAGCAGTACTTC. The chain has TRBV18 and TRBJ2-7; a possible D gene is TRBD2 (5 bases). The CDR3 spans 14 residues. Trimming stripped 6 bases from V and 0 bases from J, with 12 bases between. Germline loops: CDR1 KGHSH, CDR2 LQKENI.

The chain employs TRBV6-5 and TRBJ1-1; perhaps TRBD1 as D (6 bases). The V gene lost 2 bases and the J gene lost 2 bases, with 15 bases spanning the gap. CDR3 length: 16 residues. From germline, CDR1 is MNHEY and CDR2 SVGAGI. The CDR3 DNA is TGTGCCAGCAGTTACAGCCCGGGGGCCCGAAACACTGAAGCTTTCTTT. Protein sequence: CASSYSPGARNTEAFF.

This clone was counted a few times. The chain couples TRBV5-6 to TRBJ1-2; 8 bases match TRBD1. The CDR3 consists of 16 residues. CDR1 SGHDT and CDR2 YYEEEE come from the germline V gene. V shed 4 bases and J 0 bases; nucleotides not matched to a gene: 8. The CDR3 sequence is CASSLPGQGSNYGYTF. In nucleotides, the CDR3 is TGTGCCAGCAGCCTTCCAGGACAGGGTTCTAACTATGGCTACACCTTC.

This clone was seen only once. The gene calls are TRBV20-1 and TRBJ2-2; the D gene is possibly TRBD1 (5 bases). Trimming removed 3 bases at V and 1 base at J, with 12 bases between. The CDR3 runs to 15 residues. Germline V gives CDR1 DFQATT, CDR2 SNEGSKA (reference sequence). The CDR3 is CSASLSRVNTGELFF. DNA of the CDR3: TGCAGTGCTAGTCTGTCCAGGGTGAACACCGGGGAGCTGTTTTTT.

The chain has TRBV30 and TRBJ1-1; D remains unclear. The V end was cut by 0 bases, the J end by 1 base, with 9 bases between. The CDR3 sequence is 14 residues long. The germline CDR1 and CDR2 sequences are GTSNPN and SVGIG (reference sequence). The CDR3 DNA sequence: TGTGCCTGGAGTGTATCAGGAAGGAACACTGAAGCTTTCTTT. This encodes CAWSVSGRNTEAFF.

The DNA of the CDR3 is TGTGCCATCAGGCCCGCCGACACTTCACCCCTCCACTTT. As protein: CAIRPADTSPLHF. The chain is built from TRBV10-3 and TRBJ1-6; D not certain. The CDR3 spans 13 residues. The V gene's germline CDR1 is ENHRY and CDR2 SYGVKD. The V gene lost 6 bases and the J gene lost 9 bases, with 12 bases spanning the gap.

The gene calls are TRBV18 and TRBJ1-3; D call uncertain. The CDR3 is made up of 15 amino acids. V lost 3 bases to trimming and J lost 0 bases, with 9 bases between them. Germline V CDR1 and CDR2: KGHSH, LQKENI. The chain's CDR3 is CASSPLESSGNTIYF. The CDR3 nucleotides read TGTGCCAGCTCACCTCTGGAAAGCTCTGGAAACACCATATATTTT.

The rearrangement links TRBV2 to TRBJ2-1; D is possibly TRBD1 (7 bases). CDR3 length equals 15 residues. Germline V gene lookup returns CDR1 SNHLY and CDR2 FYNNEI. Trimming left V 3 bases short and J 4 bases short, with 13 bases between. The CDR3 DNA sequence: TGTGCCAGCAGTGATTGGCAGGGGGGTTACAATGAGCAGTTCTTC. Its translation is CASSDWQGGYNEQFF.

The CDR3 spells CSVRGTRTPSTDTQYF. In nucleotides, the CDR3 is TGCAGCGTCCGCGGGACTAGAACCCCTAGCACAGATACGCAGTATTTT. The chain joins TRBV29-1 to TRBJ2-3, with 8 bases fitting TRBD2. The junction had 11 bases not matched to a gene; V was cut back by 6 bases and J by 0 bases. The germline V gene encodes CDR1 SQVTM and CDR2 ANQGSEA. CDR3 length: 16 amino acids.

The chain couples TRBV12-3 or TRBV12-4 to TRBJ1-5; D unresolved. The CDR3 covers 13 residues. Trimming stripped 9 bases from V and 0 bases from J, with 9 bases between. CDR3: CASQEVSNQPQHF. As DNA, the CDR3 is TGTGCCAGTCAAGAGGTTAGCAATCAGCCCCAGCATTTT.

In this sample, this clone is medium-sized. The CDR3 protein is CASSFGQGIYEQYF. The CDR3 bases are TGTGCCAGCAGCTTTGGACAGGGCATCTACGAGCAGTACTTC. The chain combines TRBV7-9 with TRBJ2-7; 8 nucleotides agree with TRBD1. Germline assignment: CDR1 SEHNR and CDR2 FQNEAQ (reference sequence). The CDR3 has 14 residues. V lost 3 bases and J lost 3; bases outside the gene matches: 4.